The clone carrying this TCR beta chain turned up a few times. The data originate from a study of early T cells in non-severe SARS-CoV-2 infection. V lost 5 bases and J lost 3, with 4 bases in between. Looked up from germline, CDR1 is SGHTA and CDR2 is FQGNSA. This CDR3 contains 11 residues. From the 5' RACE reads, TCRdb called clonotypes with MiXCR, one entry per CDR3 protein. This table has around 33,000 distinct CDR3 sequences, 5.8% appearing once. V and J are TRBV7-2 and TRBJ1-2; D unclear. This TCR came from an adult who was a healthcare worker with PCR-confirmed SARS-CoV-2 infection or an uninfected control (not recorded which). Sequenced: whole blood. This CDR3 reads CASSDDYGYTF. DNA for the CDR3: TGTGCCAGCAGCGATGACTATGGCTACACCTTC.